This is a list of T cell receptor beta chains from one sample in a study of T cell responses to AZD1222 COVID-19 vaccine. The repertoire was sequenced with immunoSEQ multiplex PCR; TCRdb's copy has only in-frame clones and lacks some. The table lists around 190,000 clones, about 91% of them singletons, with approximately 0.5% in the top ten. The sample here was peripheral blood, taken on day 0 of AZD1222 vaccination. The receptors derive from an adult in good health. The CDR3 runs from the conserved cysteine through the conserved F or W. A D gene is named only where the DNA matches it firmly. A row's size may be missing; if present it is once, few, many or a size class.

CASSPGVLLNTEAFF	TGTGCCAGCTCACCAGGGGTACTCCTGAACACTGAAGCTTTCTTT	TRBV18	TRBJ1-1	.	.
CASRGRRKSTDTQYF	TGTGCCAGTAGGGGCCGCCGGAAAAGCACAGATACGCAGTATTTT	TRBV19	TRBJ2-3	.	.
CASSSSSRLEQFF	TGTGCCAGCAGCTCGTCTTCGCGGTTGGAGCAGTTCTTC	TRBV7-9	TRBJ2-1	.	.
CASSTHGRTFQETQYF	TGTGCCAGCAGTACCCACGGACGGACATTCCAAGAGACCCAGTACTTC	TRBV27	TRBJ2-5	.	once
CASSAPPSSGYYEQYF	TGTGCCAGCAGCGCGCCCCCCTCTAGCGGCTACTACGAGCAGTACTTC	TRBV6-6	TRBJ2-7	TRBD2	.
CAWSVLQGRRETQYF	TGTGCCTGGAGTGTCCTACAGGGCCGCAGAGAGACCCAGTACTTC	TRBV30	TRBJ2-5	.	once
CASSQSYRRTGELFF	TGTGCCAGCAGCCAATCCTACAGGAGAACCGGGGAGCTGTTTTTT	TRBV14	TRBJ2-2	.	.
CASSPPPVRAGVRDTQYF	TGTGCCAGCAGTCCCCCCCCCGTTCGAGCGGGGGTGAGAGATACGCAGTATTTT	TRBV27	TRBJ2-3	TRBD2	.
CASSEDSSQRYEQYF	TGCGCCAGCAGTGAGGACAGCTCCCAACGTTACGAGCAGTACTTC	TRBV10-2	TRBJ2-7	.	.
CAISAGFDYEQYF	TGTGCCATCAGTGCAGGATTCGACTACGAGCAGTACTTC	TRBV10-3	TRBJ2-7	.	.
CASKKTGYFDTEAFF	TGTGCCAGCAAAAAGACAGGGTACTTTGACACTGAAGCTTTCTTT	TRBV28	TRBJ1-1	TRBD1	.
CASSQVAGEDTEAFF	TGTGCCAGCAGCCAAGTGGCGGGGGAGGACACTGAAGCTTTCTTT	TRBV4-2	TRBJ1-1	.	.
CASSIDRAGSYNEQFF	TGTGCCAGTAGTATAGATCGAGCGGGGTCCTACAATGAGCAGTTCTTC	TRBV19	TRBJ2-1	TRBD2	.
CASSQDSDGSYGYTF	TGTGCCAGCAGCCAAGATTCCGACGGATCCTATGGCTACACCTTC	TRBV3-1/TRBV3-2	TRBJ1-2	.	.
CASSLRGGGFYGYTF	TGTGCCAGCAGTCTCCGGGGTGGGGGATTCTATGGCTACACCTTC	TRBV28	TRBJ1-2	.	once
CAIRPRQENTEAFF	TGTGCCATCAGACCGCGACAGGAGAACACTGAAGCTTTCTTT	TRBV10-3	TRBJ1-1	.	few
CASKASGYSGQYF	TGTGCCAGCAAGGCTAGCGGTTACTCAGGGCAGTACTTC	TRBV7-9	TRBJ2-7	TRBD2	.
CASSQDWSEVSGYTF	TGCGCCAGCAGCCAAGATTGGTCAGAGGTCTCTGGCTACACCTTC	TRBV4-1	TRBJ1-2	.	.
CASRSGQINQPQHF	TGTGCCAGCAGGTCGGGACAGATTAATCAGCCCCAGCATTTT	TRBV6-5	TRBJ1-5	TRBD1	.
CASSFRRITYEQYF	TGTGCCAGCAGCTTTCGAAGGATCACTTACGAGCAGTACTTC	TRBV5-6	TRBJ2-7	.	.
CASSVGGVGSGELFF	TGTGCCAGCAGCGTAGGAGGGGTTGGATCTGGGGAGCTGTTTTTT	TRBV9	TRBJ2-2	.	.
CASSVAPGRREETQYF	TGTGCCAGCAGCGTAGCGCCAGGGAGAAGAGAAGAGACCCAGTACTTC	TRBV9	TRBJ2-5	.	.
CASSYGGSSYEQYF	TGTGCCAGCAGCTACGGGGGCAGCTCCTACGAGCAGTACTTC	TRBV9	TRBJ2-7	.	.
CASSLVGVNEQYF	TGTGCCAGCAGCTTAGTGGGCGTGAACGAGCAGTACTTC	TRBV11-2	TRBJ2-7	.	.
CASSGGTVGGEKLFF	TGTGCCAGCAGCGGAGGGACAGTGGGTGGAGAAAAACTGTTTTTT	TRBV9	TRBJ1-4	TRBD1	.
CASSLTRGEAYEQYF	TGCGCCAGCAGCCTTACTAGAGGAGAGGCCTACGAGCAGTACTTC	TRBV4-1	TRBJ2-7	.	.
CASSPRSADNQPQHF	TGTGCCAGCTCACCAAGGTCAGCGGACAATCAGCCCCAGCATTTT	TRBV18	TRBJ1-5	.	.
CASSLTLVAGELFF	TGTGCCAGCAGTTTAACCTTGGTCGCCGGGGAGCTGTTTTTT	TRBV27	TRBJ2-2	.	.
CASSLGRRTVAEAFF	TGTGCCAGCAGCTTAGGAAGACGGACTGTCGCTGAAGCTTTCTTT	TRBV7-2	TRBJ1-1	.	.
CAISGGTGGAGQPQHF	TGTGCCATCAGCGGAGGGACAGGGGGCGCGGGGCAGCCCCAGCATTTT	TRBV10-3	TRBJ1-5	TRBD1	.
CASSTRQGAGTEAFF	TGTGCCAGTAGCACAAGACAGGGGGCGGGAACTGAAGCTTTCTTT	TRBV19	TRBJ1-1	TRBD1	.
CASREDSTDTQYF	TGTGCCAGCAGAGAGGACAGCACAGATACGCAGTATTTT	TRBV6-5	TRBJ2-3	.	few
CASSLGTVSTDTQYF	TGTGCCAGCAGCTTAGGGACGGTCAGCACAGATACGCAGTATTTT	TRBV7-3	TRBJ2-3	.	.
CASSQFFGSSGNTIYF	TGTGCCAGCAGCCAATTTTTCGGGAGCTCTGGAAACACCATATATTTT	TRBV3-1/TRBV3-2	TRBJ1-3	.	.
CASSPESSPPADEQYF	TGTGCCAGTAGTCCTGAATCTTCTCCCCCTGCAGACGAGCAGTACTTC	TRBV19	TRBJ2-7	.	.
CASSLGDSYTEAFF	TGTGCCAGTAGTTTAGGAGACAGCTACACTGAAGCTTTCTTT	TRBV19	TRBJ1-1	.	once
CTTDSGYTF	TGCACCACGGACAGTGGCTACACCTTC	TRBV29-1	TRBJ1-2	.	.
CASSREGEGYGYTF	TGTGCCAGCAGCAGGGAGGGTGAGGGATATGGCTACACCTTC	TRBV21-1	TRBJ1-2	.	.
CASSLGDYNSPLHF	TGTGCCAGCAGCTTGGGGGACTATAATTCACCCCTCCACTTT	TRBV5-6	TRBJ1-6	.	once
CASSQVTGADTQYF	TGTGCCAGCAGCCAAGTCACAGGGGCAGATACGCAGTATTTT	TRBV3-1/TRBV3-2	TRBJ2-3	TRBD1	.
CASSQDDIRTRGYGYTF	TGTGCCAGCAGCCAAGATGATATCCGGACACGAGGCTATGGCTACACCTTC	TRBV14	TRBJ1-2	.	.
CASSEGGNQPQHF	TGTGCCAGCAGTGAAGGGGGCAATCAGCCCCAGCATTTT	TRBV2	TRBJ1-5	.	.
CASRARARYGYTF	TGTGCCAGCAGGGCCAGGGCGCGCTATGGCTACACCTTC	TRBV6-5	TRBJ1-2	.	.
CASRNILNTEAFF	TGTGCCAGCAGGAACATACTGAACACTGAAGCTTTCTTT	TRBV25-1	TRBJ1-1	.	.
CASSVVVDRGGYTF	TGTGCCAGCAGCGTAGTGGTCGACAGGGGTGGCTACACCTTC	TRBV9	TRBJ1-2	TRBD1	.
CASSQPRTSRHEQYF	TGCGCCAGCAGCCAACCCCGGACTAGTCGCCACGAGCAGTACTTC	TRBV4-1	TRBJ2-7	TRBD2	few
CASSVYNMATNEKLFF	TGTGCCAGCAGTGTATATAACATGGCAACTAATGAAAAACTGTTTTTT	TRBV6-1	TRBJ1-4	.	.
CSVAGGNSYEQYF	TGCAGCGTTGCGGGGGGCAATTCCTACGAGCAGTACTTC	TRBV29-1	TRBJ2-7	.	.
CASSQDLGRVSSYNEQFF	TGTGCCAGCAGCCAAGATCTTGGGCGGGTTTCCTCCTACAATGAGCAGTTCTTC	TRBV4-2	TRBJ2-1	.	.
CASSTVGGGKTQYF	TGTGCCAGCAGCACGGTGGGAGGGGGAAAGACCCAGTACTTC	TRBV7-2	TRBJ2-5	.	.
CASSLGQVYGYTF	TGTGCCAGCAGCTTGGGGCAGGTCTATGGCTACACCTTC	TRBV5-6	TRBJ1-2	.	.
CASSLQGTGNSNQPQHF	TGTGCCAGCTCACTCCAAGGCACAGGTAATAGCAATCAGCCCCAGCATTTT	TRBV18	TRBJ1-5	.	once
CATSLWESYEQYF	TGTGCCACCTCCTTATGGGAGTCCTACGAGCAGTACTTC	TRBV6-5	TRBJ2-7	.	.
CASIRTGGPKLEQYF	TGTGCCAGCATCCGTACGGGGGGGCCGAAGCTCGAGCAGTACTTC	TRBV6-5	TRBJ2-7	TRBD2	few